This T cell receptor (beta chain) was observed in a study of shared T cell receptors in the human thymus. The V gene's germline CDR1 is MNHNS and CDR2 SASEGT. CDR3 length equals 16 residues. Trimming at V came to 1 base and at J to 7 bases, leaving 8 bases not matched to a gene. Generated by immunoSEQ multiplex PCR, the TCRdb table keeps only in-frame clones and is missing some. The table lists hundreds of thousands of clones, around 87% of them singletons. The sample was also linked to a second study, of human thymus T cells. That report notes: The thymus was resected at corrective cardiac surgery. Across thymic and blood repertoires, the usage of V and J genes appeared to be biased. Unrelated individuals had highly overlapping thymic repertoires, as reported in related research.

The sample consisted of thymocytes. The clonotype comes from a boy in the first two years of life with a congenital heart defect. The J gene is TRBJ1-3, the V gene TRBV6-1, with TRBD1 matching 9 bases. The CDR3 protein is CASSEEGTGNRNTIYF. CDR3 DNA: TGTGCCAGCAGTGAAGAAGGGACAGGGAACCGGAACACCATATATTTT.